The T cell receptor (beta chain) under discussion was sequenced for a study of CD8 T cells in Susac syndrome. Whole-study results and caveats: The study conceded that relatively few individuals underwent its TCR sequencing and HLA analysis.

This CDR3 comprises 15 residues. Per the germline V gene, CDR1 is LNHDA and CDR2 is SQIVND (reference sequence). V was cut by 3 bases and J by 7 bases, with 13 bases left in between. Random-hexamer reverse transcription was applied to about 0.45 to 1 ug RNA. The amplification used immunoSEQ multiplex PCR on TCR beta CDR3; it spanned 54 Vbeta and 13 Jbeta. Each CDR3 protein is one row after TCRdb ran MiXCR on the immunoSEQ multiplex PCR reads. The sample holds roughly 330,000 distinct CDR3 sequences, just over 90% seen once. TEMRA cells underwent FACS enrichment and CD8+ and CD4+ T cells underwent negative isolation. As to this clonotype: Its antigen is not identified.

The clonotype originates from a human donor with multiple sclerosis. Sequencing was carried out using CD4+ T cells from PBMCs. This sequence joins TRBV19 and TRBJ1-6; possible D gene TRBD1, 6 bases. CDR3 in amino acids: CASSILGGNNSPLHF. CDR3 coding DNA: TGTGCCAGTAGTATTCTAGGGGGGAACAATTCACCCCTCCACTTT.